This T cell receptor (beta chain) emerged from a study of OX40 agonist ivuxolimab in advanced cancers. Study summary: Six ivuxolimab dose levels, 0.01 to 10 mg/kg, were given intravenously every 2 weeks. Of mixed ages from about 23 to 90 and averaging approximately 60 years, the group was roughly 83% male.

This table comes from immunoSEQ multiplex PCR, and its TCRdb copy is limited to in-frame clones, with some not included. Of 90,000 to 130,000 clones in the sample, 91% were seen once. The TCR was taken from an adult with an advanced solid tumor such as melanoma, head and neck, liver or kidney cancer. Here the sequenced sample was CD4+ or CD8+ T cells sorted from blood, taken in a trial of the OX40 agonist ivuxolimab.

Here the CDR3 DNA reads TGTGCCAGCAGCGTCACGGCGAGGGAGACCCAGTACTTC. The encoded protein is CASSVTARETQYF. This chain connects TRBV7-3 to TRBJ2-5; D is undetermined. CDR3 length: 13 residues. V shed 5 bases and J shed 5 bases, with 12 bases lying between them. The V gene's germline CDR1 is SGHTA and CDR2 FQGTGA.